This T cell receptor (beta chain) was retrieved from a study of pediatric ulcerative colitis. During colonoscopy, one to two rectal pinch biopsies were collected. CDR1 is SEHNR, CDR2 FQNEAQ, per germline (reference sequence). V dropped 6 bases and J dropped 3; count of bases not matched to a gene: 8. CDR3 length: 15 amino acids. Sequenced by immunoSEQ multiplex PCR; TCRdb stores in-frame clones only, minus some. Of under 20,000 clones listed, about 76% are singletons. The V and J genes are TRBV7-9 and TRBJ2-3, with TRBD1 matching 8 bases. The sequence was collected from a girl under 18 with moderate ulcerative colitis. The sequenced sample was gut tissue. The CDR3 sequence: CASRRGQGETDTQYF. CDR3 nucleotides: TGTGCCAGCAGAAGAGGACAGGGCGAGACAGATACGCAGTATTTT.